The 30 T cell receptor beta chains in this list originate from one sample, sequenced in a study of spatial heterogeneity in lung cancer. Time point meaning: sample taken at primary tumor resection. MiXCR was run by TCRdb on the 5' RACE reads, yielding one entry per CDR3 protein. The sample lists fewer than 9,500 distinct CDR3 sequences; 9% to 10% were seen once. Sample: normal lung tissue next to the tumor, taken at surgery. Receptors originate from a male donor with early-stage non-small cell lung cancer.

This clonotype was picked up many times. The chain combines TRBV4-3 with TRBJ2-6; the match to TRBD1 covers 9 bases. Germline V lookup: CDR1 LGHNA, CDR2 YSLEER. CDR3 size: 20 residues. After removal of 4 bases from V and 0 bases from J, the junction contained 13 bases not matched to a gene. CDR3 sequence reads: CASSPQPGQGIRSGANVLTF. DNA of the CDR3: TGCGCCAGCAGCCCTCAACCAGGACAGGGGATTCGCTCTGGGGCCAACGTCCTGACTTTC.

The V and J genes are TRBV20-1 and TRBJ2-7, with 13 bases fitting TRBD2. The CDR3 covers 15 residues. Trimming cost V 0 bases and J 2 bases; bases outside gene matches: 1. The germline V gene encodes CDR1 DFQATT and CDR2 SNEGSKA (reference sequence). Here the CDR3 DNA reads TGCAGTGCTAGAGAAACTAGCGGGAGGGCCTACGAGCAGTACTTC. Residues: CSARETSGRAYEQYF.

This clonotype has ten or more counts. The chain combines TRBV5-8 with TRBJ2-6; D is unresolved. Germline assignment: CDR1 SGHTS and CDR2 YDEGEE. This CDR3 has 15 amino acids. V was shortened by 4 bases and J by 1 base, with 9 bases between the two germline ends. Here the CDR3 DNA reads TGTGCCAGCAGCCCTCCCGGGTCTGGGGCCAACGTCCTGACTTTC. This codes for CASSPPGSGANVLTF.

This chain connects TRBV6-6 to TRBJ2-3; 8 bases map to TRBD2. V was pared by 2 bases and J by 7 bases, with 8 bases of the junction left unmatched. The germline V gene encodes CDR1 MNHNY and CDR2 SVGAGI (reference sequence). CDR3 length equals 15 residues. The CDR3 DNA is TGTGCCAGCAGTTACGGAGGCGGGGGGCGAAATACGCAGTATTTT. It translates to CASSYGGGGRNTQYF.

The V and J genes are TRBV5-4 and TRBJ2-5; possibly TRBD1 for D (6 bases). This CDR3 has 15 amino acids. Germline CDR1 reads SGHNT; CDR2 reads YYREEE (reference sequence). V shed 7 bases and J shed 5 bases, with 21 bases lying between them. CDR3 residues: CASSRGGSGLETQYF. The CDR3 coding sequence is TGTGCCAGCTCCAGGGGCGGCTCTGGTTTGGAGACCCAGTACTTC. Variable domain in full (rest from reference TRBV5-4 and TRBJ2-5): ETGVTQSPTHLIKTRGQQVTLRCSSQSGHNTVSWYQQALGQGPQFIFQYYREEENGRGNFPPRFSGLQFPNYSSELNVNALELDDSALYLCASSRGGSGLETQYFGPGTRLLVL.

By its share, this clonotype is large. This sequence joins TRBV11-2 and TRBJ2-1, with D hard to call. CDR1 is SGHAT and CDR2 is FQNNGV in the germline V gene. The germline V and J ends were trimmed by 1 base and 8 bases, with 3 bases remaining between them. The CDR3 sequence is 11 residues long. CDR3 sequence (DNA): TGTGCCAGCAGCTTAGTGGATGAGCAGTTCTTC. It is translated as CASSLVDEQFF.

J is TRBJ1-1 and V is TRBV6-1; no clear D. The CDR3 is 15 residues long. Germline loops: CDR1 MNHNS, CDR2 SASEGT. Deletions cut 1 base from V and 0 bases from J, with 9 bases between. CDR3 region: CASSEVLKVNTEAFF. CDR3 sequence (DNA): TGTGCCAGCAGTGAAGTGCTGAAGGTGAACACTGAAGCTTTCTTT.

This clonotype came up many times. This sequence joins TRBV27 and TRBJ2-3; 9 nucleotides line up with TRBD2. CDR1 and CDR2 (germline): MNHEY, SMNVEV (reference sequence). The V and J ends lost 5 bases and 1 base, in that order; junction bases with no gene match: 7. The CDR3 spans 16 residues. CDR3 nucleotides: TGTGCCAGCAGTGGAGTCAGGACTAGCGGCACAGATACGCAGTATTTT. Its translation is CASSGVRTSGTDTQYF.

Within the sample, this clonotype is medium-sized. This rearrangement joins TRBV12-5 to TRBJ1-1; TRBD1 matches 8 bases. The CDR3 spans 17 residues. The germline V gene has CDR1 LGHNT and CDR2 FRNRAP. J was trimmed by 6 bases and V by 7 bases; bases with no gene match: 19. The CDR3 coding sequence is TGTGCTAGTGCCCCGAGGGGGACAGGAACAGGTTTGGCTGAAGCTTTCTTT. Translating gives CASAPRGTGTGLAEAFF.

The sample holds many counts of this clonotype. The chain recombines TRBV20-1 with TRBJ1-1; 9 positions match TRBD1. V was clipped by 3 bases and J by 1 base; unmatched bases: 3. Germline V lookup: CDR1 DFQATT, CDR2 SNEGSKA (reference sequence). There are 14 residues in the CDR3. CDR3 amino acids: CSASSGQGNTEAFF. The CDR3 nucleotides read TGCAGTGCTAGTTCGGGACAGGGGAACACTGAAGCTTTCTTT.

The table lists this clonotype with a few counts. The junction shows a germline mismatch at one end, possibly a read error. The chain joins TRBV7-7 to TRBJ1-2; D gene ambiguous. The CDR3 has 12 amino acids. Germline CDR1 reads SSHAT; CDR2 reads FNYEAQ (reference sequence). The CDR3 sequence is CASSLVLTDYTF. CDR3 nucleotide sequence: TGTGCTAGCAGCTTAGTTCTAACGGACTACACCTTC.

This clonotype was seen a handful of times. The rearrangement uses TRBV2 and TRBJ2-1; the match to TRBD2 covers 8 bases. V was clipped by 8 bases and J by 0 bases; unmatched bases: 9. CDR1 is SNHLY and CDR2 is FYNNEI in the germline V gene. This CDR3 contains 16 residues. The CDR3 DNA reads as TGTGCCAGCGGGGTGACTAGCGCCCGCTCCTACAATGAGCAGTTCTTC. This translates into CASGVTSARSYNEQFF.

The sample holds many counts of this clonotype. CDR3 loop: CASSPGSKNYGYTF. CDR3 sequence (DNA): TGCGCCAGCAGCCCCGGGTCCAAAAACTATGGCTACACCTTC. This sequence joins TRBV5-1 and TRBJ1-2; no firm D call. V was trimmed by 4 bases and J by 2 bases, leaving 12 bases between them. The CDR3 has 14 residues. Germline CDR1 is SGHRS and CDR2 is YFSETQ.

In its sample, this clonotype was seen a few times. This chain connects TRBV27 to TRBJ2-1, with 12 bases matching TRBD1. The CDR3 length is 18 residues. CDR1 is MNHEY, CDR2 SMNVEV, per germline (reference sequence). V lost 2 bases, J lost 9 bases, and 14 bases stayed unmatched. Written as DNA, the CDR3 is TGTGCCAGCAGTTTAAGGGCGTGGGGACAGGGGGCTTATGGTGAGCAGTTCTTC. This translates into CASSLRAWGQGAYGEQFF.

This clonotype was observed many times. CDR3 loop: CASSYSPGDTDTQYF. The CDR3 region has the DNA TGTGCCAGCAGTTACTCGCCAGGGGATACAGATACGCAGTATTTT. The chain couples TRBV6-2 or TRBV6-3 to TRBJ2-3; D is perhaps TRBD1 (6 bases). Looked up from germline, CDR1 is MNHEY and CDR2 is SVGEGT. Trimming removed 0 bases from V and 3 bases from J, with 10 bases in between. The CDR3 extends over 15 amino acids.

This clonotype has at least ten counts. This chain links TRBV2 with TRBJ2-2; 10 nucleotides agree with TRBD2. The germline CDR1 and CDR2 sequences are SNHLY and FYNNEI. V was pared by 8 bases and J by 7 bases, with 10 bases of the junction left unmatched. The CDR3 covers 15 residues. The CDR3 here is CASAYVAGGGGELFF. CDR3 nucleotides: TGTGCCAGCGCATACGTAGCGGGAGGTGGCGGGGAGCTGTTTTTT.

The V gene is TRBV30, the J gene TRBJ2-3, with 7 bases matching TRBD2. This CDR3 is built from 15 residues. Germline values: CDR1 GTSNPN, CDR2 SVGIG (reference sequence). The V and J ends lost 1 base and 3 bases, in that order; junction bases with no gene match: 7. This CDR3 reads CAWSGARGLTDTQYF. CDR3 nucleotide sequence: TGTGCCTGGAGTGGGGCGCGGGGGTTGACAGATACGCAGTATTTT.

Relative to its sample, this clonotype is medium-sized. The V gene is TRBV24-1, the J gene TRBJ2-2; D possibly corresponds to TRBD1 (6 bases). Germline loops: CDR1 KGHDR, CDR2 SFDVKD. V lost 7 bases and J lost 6, with 11 bases in between. CDR3 length: 13 amino acids. CDR3 nucleotides: TGTGCCACCAGCCTACAGGGTTCCGGGGAGCTGTTTTTT. Amino acids: CATSLQGSGELFF.

This clonotype was recorded many times. CDR3 DNA: TGTGCCAGCAGCCAAACCGAGGACACCTTCTACGAGCAGTACTTC. Its translation is CASSQTEDTFYEQYF. This chain connects TRBV4-2 to TRBJ2-7; perhaps TRBD1 as D (5 bases). V gave up 2 bases and J gave up 3 bases, with 14 bases separating them. CDR3 length: 15 residues. CDR1 is LGHNA, CDR2 YNFKEQ, per germline.

This clonotype was seen many times. This chain connects TRBV20-1 to TRBJ1-2; D possibly corresponds to TRBD1 (6 bases). Trimming left V 1 base short and J 7 bases short, with 19 bases between. Per germline, CDR1 DFQATT and CDR2 SNEGSKA (reference sequence). The CDR3 runs to 15 residues. For the CDR3, the DNA is TGCAGTGCTAGAGTGATGCCCGGGGGACAAGCTGGCTACACCTTC. This codes for CSARVMPGGQAGYTF.

V is TRBV28 and J is TRBJ2-5, with unresolved D. The germline V gene encodes CDR1 MDHEN and CDR2 SYDVKM. The CDR3 runs 11 residues. V shed 5 bases and J shed 5 bases, with 6 bases lying between them. The CDR3 here is CASSALETQYF. In DNA, the CDR3 is TGTGCCAGCAGTGCCCTGGAGACCCAGTACTTC. Combining the CDR3 with reference TRBV28 and TRBJ2-5 gives the whole variable domain DVKVTQSSRYLVKRTGEKVFLECVQDMDHENMFWYRQDPGLGLRLIYFSYDVKMKEKGDIPEGYSVSREKKERFSLILESASTNQTSMYLCASSALETQYFGPGTRLLVL.

This clonotype was recorded at least ten times. The chain couples TRBV4-2 to TRBJ1-1; 7 bases align to TRBD1. The germline V gene has CDR1 LGHNA and CDR2 YNFKEQ. This CDR3 has 17 residues. V shed 3 bases and J 6 bases; nucleotides not matched to a gene: 16. This CDR3 is CASSHPWTGTALPEAFF. The CDR3 DNA sequence: TGTGCCAGCAGCCACCCCTGGACCGGGACAGCTCTTCCTGAAGCTTTCTTT.

This clonotype was seen repeatedly, ten times or more. The chain couples TRBV6-2 or TRBV6-3 to TRBJ1-4; tentative D call: TRBD1 (6 bases). This CDR3 has 17 amino acids. V was shortened by 6 bases and J by 4 bases, with 21 bases between the two germline ends. CDR1 MNHEY and CDR2 SVGEGT come from the germline V gene. The CDR3 nucleotides are TGTGCCAGCAGCAAAGTTACGGACAGAAACTTTAATGAAAAACTGTTTTTT. Amino acid sequence: CASSKVTDRNFNEKLFF.

This clonotype was recorded many times. The rearrangement uses TRBV7-9 and TRBJ2-2, with D perhaps TRBD2 (5 bases). The germline CDR1 and CDR2 sequences are SEHNR and FQNEAQ (reference sequence). This CDR3 region has 13 residues. The V end was cut by 3 bases, the J end by 4 bases, with 6 bases between. The CDR3 region has the DNA TGTGCCAGCAGCTTGGGAGCCACCGGGGAGCTGTTTTTT. Its protein product is CASSLGATGELFF.

This clonotype was counted at least ten times. This sequence joins TRBV6-2 or TRBV6-3 and TRBJ1-4, with D possibly TRBD1 on 5 matching bases. This CDR3 has 16 residues. Trimming removed 7 bases from V and 5 bases from J, with 20 bases in between. CDR1 is MNHEY, CDR2 SVGEGT, per germline. CDR3: CASTLGKGPSNEKLFF. CDR3 in DNA: TGTGCCAGCACTCTCGGCAAGGGGCCATCGAATGAAAAACTGTTTTTT.

There are many counts of this clonotype. V gene TRBV5-5 combines with J gene TRBJ2-7; TRBD1 or TRBD2 may be the D gene (5 bases each). The CDR3 has 14 residues. CDR1 SGHKS and CDR2 YYEKEE come from the germline V gene (reference sequence). V dropped 2 bases and J dropped 2 bases, with 11 bases sitting between them. CDR3 DNA: TGTGCCAGCAGCTTTGAGGGGATACCCTACGAGCAGTACTTC. Residues: CASSFEGIPYEQYF.

The V call is TRBV12-3 or TRBV12-4, the J call TRBJ1-2; D gene ambiguous. The CDR3 is 13 amino acids. V lost 2 bases and J lost 8, with 12 bases in between. The CDR3 region is CASSLTGKRGYTF. The DNA for the CDR3 is TGTGCCAGCAGTTTAACCGGGAAAAGGGGCTACACCTTC.

This clonotype was counted many times. The rearrangement uses TRBV6-2 or TRBV6-3 and TRBJ2-5; D may be TRBD1 (6 bases). CDR3 size: 14 residues. The V gene's germline CDR1 is MNHEY and CDR2 SVGEGT. The germline V and J ends were trimmed by 2 bases and 2 bases, with 9 bases remaining between them. The DNA of the CDR3 is TGTGCCAGCAGTTACCGGGACATTCAAGAGACCCAGTACTTC. Protein: CASSYRDIQETQYF.

In its sample, this clonotype was seen many times. The chain has TRBV25-1 and TRBJ1-2; TRBD1 might be the D (5 bases). Germline loops: CDR1 MGHDK, CDR2 SYGVNS. Trimming stripped 5 bases from V and 3 bases from J, with 16 bases between. This CDR3 comprises 15 residues. Here the CDR3 reads CASSLTGTTYYGYTF. The CDR3, as DNA: TGTGCCAGCAGTCTAACCGGGACTACATACTATGGCTACACCTTC.

This clonotype was recorded many times. The V call is TRBV3-1, the J call TRBJ2-7; possibly TRBD1 or TRBD2 for D (5 bases each). This CDR3 is 12 amino acids long. V gave up 1 base and J gave up 7 bases, with 8 bases separating them. The germline V gene has CDR1 LGHDT and CDR2 YNNKEL (reference sequence). CDR3 sequence reads: CASSQAGGEQYF. DNA of the CDR3: TGTGCCAGCAGCCAAGCTGGGGGAGAGCAGTACTTC.